One sample yielded the 13 T cell receptor beta chains listed below, sequenced in a study of control samples from healthy donors and cancer patients (dated by TCRdb to about 2020). Libraries were made using the immunoSEQ multiplex PCR assay. In its TCRdb copy, this immuneACCESS table keeps in-frame sequences only and misses some clones. Where compared with another copy, unresolved V genes explain less than half of these, and the others have no known cause. The sample table holds roughly 100,000 clones, of which 75% to 90% were seen once. The top ten clones comprise 15% to 20% of the sample. The sequenced material came from PBMCs. Every receptor here comes from a man aged 60 to 69 with lung cancer.

The V and J genes are TRBV4-1 and TRBJ1-1; D may be TRBD1 (6 bases). Trimming left V 4 bases short and J 0 bases short, with 12 bases between. The CDR3 is made up of 15 amino acids. CDR1 is MGHRA, CDR2 YSYEKL, per germline. The DNA for the CDR3 is TGCGCCAGCAGCCCGCAGGGGAAGGTGAACACTGAAGCTTTCTTT. This encodes CASSPQGKVNTEAFF.

The chain has TRBV7-2 and TRBJ1-2; no definite D call. Germline V gene data show CDR1 as SGHTA and CDR2 as FQGNSA. The CDR3 runs to 15 residues. The V gene lost 1 base and the J gene lost 3 bases, with 12 bases spanning the gap. CDR3 amino acids: CASSLEVRADYGYTF. DNA for the CDR3: TGTGCCAGCAGCTTAGAAGTCCGGGCCGACTATGGCTACACCTTC.

The chain carries TRBV30 and TRBJ1-1; the D is unclear. This CDR3 contains 13 residues. Germline V gene sequence: CDR1 GTSNPN, CDR2 SVGIG (reference sequence). The V and J ends lost 2 bases and 1 base respectively, with 8 bases between them. CDR3 nucleotide sequence: TGTGCCTGGAGTTTCACTAGGAACACTGAAGCTTTCTTT. This translates into CAWSFTRNTEAFF.

The gene calls are TRBV29-1 and TRBJ1-1; no reliable D call. CDR1 is SQVTM, CDR2 ANQGSEA, per germline. The V end was cut by 7 bases, the J end by 8 bases, with 20 bases between. The CDR3 is 13 residues long. The CDR3 bases are TGCAGCGCGACGCTATTGAATTTTCGGGAAGCTTTCTTT. Its translation: CSATLLNFREAFF.

This clone was found once. The J gene is TRBJ2-5, the V gene TRBV14, with TRBD1 matching over 10 bases. This CDR3 contains 16 residues. V dropped 4 bases and J dropped 5; count of bases not matched to a gene: 10. Per the germline V gene, CDR1 is SGHDN and CDR2 is FVKESK. The CDR3 coding sequence is TGTGCCAGCAGCCGAAGGACAGGGGGGACGGGGGAGACCCAGTACTTC. It translates to CASSRRTGGTGETQYF.

CDR3 coding DNA: TGTGCCAGCAGACCAAACGGAGACACTGAAGCTTTCTTT. This sequence encodes CASRPNGDTEAFF. The rearrangement uses TRBV12-3 or TRBV12-4 and TRBJ1-1, with D uncertain. CDR3 length: 13 amino acids. The V and J ends lost 6 bases and 3 bases respectively, with 11 bases between them.

V usage is TRBV3-1 (or the pseudogene TRBV3-2) and J usage is TRBJ2-5; the match to TRBD2 covers 13 bases. Per the germline V gene, CDR1 is LGHDT and CDR2 is YNNKEL (reference sequence). CDR3 length: 16 amino acids. After removal of 3 bases from V and 5 bases from J, the junction contained 6 bases not matched to a gene. The CDR3 DNA reads TGTGCCAGCAGCCAGGGACTAGCGGGATCTGGGGAGACCCAGTACTTC. Its translation: CASSQGLAGSGETQYF.

This sequence joins TRBV5-1 and TRBJ1-6, with D possibly TRBD1 on 5 matching bases. V gave up 0 bases and J gave up 8 bases, with 18 bases separating them. Germline values: CDR1 SGHRS, CDR2 YFSETQ. The CDR3 is made up of 17 amino acids. The CDR3, as DNA: TGCGCCAGCAGCTTGGGTTTTGGGGAGCGGGGGGATTCACCCCTCCACTTT. Residues: CASSLGFGERGDSPLHF. Supplemented by reference TRBV5-1 and TRBJ1-6, the full variable domain reads KAGVTQTPRYLIKTRGQQVTLSCSPISGHRSVSWYQQTPGQGLQFLFEYFSETQRNKGNFPGRFSGRQFSNSRSEMNVSTLELGDSALYLCASSLGFGERGDSPLHFGNGTRLTVT.

The rearrangement links TRBV3-1 (or the pseudogene TRBV3-2) to TRBJ1-6, with unresolved D. Deletions cut 1 base from V and 6 bases from J, with 7 bases between. The germline gives CDR1 LGHDT, CDR2 YNNKEL (reference sequence). This CDR3 has 14 residues. CDR3 in DNA: TGTGCCAGCAGCCAAGGCACATCTAATTCACCCCTCCACTTT. Translating it yields CASSQGTSNSPLHF.

The chain carries TRBV18 and TRBJ2-4, with a tentative D call TRBD1 (6 bases). The CDR3 contains 14 residues. In germline, CDR1 is KGHSH, CDR2 LQKENI. Trimming left V 6 bases short and J 8 bases short, with 17 bases between. The CDR3 loop reads CASSSSTGIDIQYF. The CDR3 DNA sequence: TGTGCCAGCTCGTCTAGTACAGGGATAGACATTCAGTACTTC.

The chain couples TRBV18 to TRBJ2-1, with 8 bases that match TRBD2. Germline loops: CDR1 KGHSH, CDR2 LQKENI. J lost 6 bases, V lost 3 bases, and 10 bases had no gene match. The CDR3 is 16 residues long. The CDR3 reads CASSPLGRGPSNEQFF. The CDR3 DNA reads as TGTGCCAGCTCACCCCTCGGGAGGGGACCCAGCAATGAGCAGTTCTTC.

This chain connects TRBV7-3 to TRBJ2-1, with 8 bases that match TRBD2. CDR1 SGHTA and CDR2 FQGTGA come from the germline V gene. The CDR3 is made up of 15 amino acids. Germline trimming cut 6 bases from V and 0 bases from J; bases unmatched to any gene: 4. CDR3 sequence: CASSQRGSSYNEQFF. As DNA, the CDR3 is TGTGCCAGCAGTCAGCGGGGGAGCTCCTACAATGAGCAGTTCTTC.

V and J are TRBV11-2 and TRBJ2-5; D is ambiguous. The germline V gene encodes CDR1 SGHAT and CDR2 FQNNGV. There are 11 residues in the CDR3. V lost 3 bases, J lost 2 bases, and 1 base lay in between. DNA for the CDR3: TGTGCCAGCAGCTTTCAAGAGACCCAGTACTTC. It is translated as CASSFQETQYF.